The entry below describes one TCR beta chain. Its antigen is unidentified. The sample contains more than one DNA sequence encoding this CDR3. The assay was immunoSEQ multiplex PCR, and TCRdb's table has in-frame clones only and misses some. The sample includes some 130,000 clones, just over 85% of them seen just once. This record comes from a study of T cell responses to AZD1222 COVID-19 vaccine. Looked up from germline, CDR1 is SGHRS and CDR2 is YFSETQ. The CDR3 has 11 amino acids. V lost 3 bases and J 2 bases, leaving 3 bases between the germline ends. Study observations and caveats: Following two doses of AZD1222, Spike-specific TCR breadth and depth rose. There were mostly white British donors and more females than males, and clonal diversity was possibly underestimated.

This chain uses TRBV5-1 with TRBJ2-7; D gene uncertain. The source material was peripheral blood, sampled on day 0 of MenACWY control vaccination. The receptor comes from an adult in good health. The chain's CDR3 is CASSSAYEQYF. CDR3 in DNA: TGCGCCAGCAGCTCCGCCTACGAGCAGTACTTC.